This TCR beta chain was captured in a study of blood T cells in healthy people across ages. Using a J-beta primer mix together with a sample-barcoded 5' primer, a second PCR was run for 7 to 11 cycles. TCRdb called the 5' RACE reads again in MiXCR, with one record for every CDR3 protein. The sample consists of about 970,000 distinct CDR3 sequences, roughly 51% of them appearing once. The specimen sequenced was blood. This sequence was found in a woman aged 55-69 years in good health.

This CDR3 reads CASSYFSSGSYEQYF. CDR3 DNA sequence: TGTGCCAGCAGTTACTTCTCTAGCGGGAGTTACGAGCAGTACTTC. The chain joins TRBV6-5 to TRBJ2-7, with 10 positions matching TRBD2. This CDR3 is built from 15 residues. The V gene end was trimmed by 1 base and the J gene end by 4 bases; junction bases not matched to a gene: 4. CDR1 is MNHEY and CDR2 is SVGAGI in the germline V gene.